The rows below give T cell receptor beta chains drawn from one sample of a study of early T cells in non-severe SARS-CoV-2 infection. TCRdb re-derived calls from the 5' RACE reads in MiXCR, one entry per CDR3 protein. In the table there are about 31,000 distinct CDR3 sequences, roughly 5.7% of which are singletons. Source material: whole blood. The source is an adult who was a healthcare worker with PCR-confirmed SARS-CoV-2 infection or an uninfected control (not recorded which). CDR3s include the opening cysteine and the closing phenylalanine or tryptophan. A D gene is named only where the DNA matches it firmly. Expanded clones get a size class; other rows say once, few or many, or leave the size out.

d_call | j_call | v_call | clone_size | cdr3_aa | cdr3_nt
TRBD1 | TRBJ2-7 | TRBV6-5 | many | CASSLRDRVDEQYF | TGTGCCAGCAGCCTCCGGGACAGGGTCGACGAGCAGTACTTC
- | TRBJ2-2 | TRBV2 | many | CASGTGVFGNTGELFF | TGTGCCAGCGGGACCGGGGTGTTTGGGAACACCGGGGAGCTGTTTTTT
- | TRBJ2-2 | TRBV5-6 | few | CASSSRQRLGAGELFF | TGTGCCAGCAGCTCTAGACAGCGGCTTGGTGCCGGGGAGCTGTTTTTT
- | TRBJ2-7 | TRBV12-3/TRBV12-4 | few | CASSWTDSYEQYF | TGTGCCAGCAGCTGGACGGACTCCTACGAGCAGTACTTC
TRBD2 | TRBJ2-2 | TRBV6-4 | - | CASSDSSGSTGELFF | TGTGCCAGCAGTGACTCTAGCGGGAGCACCGGGGAGCTGTTTTTT
- | TRBJ1-1 | TRBV12-5 | - | CASGLEPGTEAFF | TGTGCTAGTGGTTTGGAACCTGGGACTGAAGCTTTCTTT
- | TRBJ1-2 | TRBV28 | few | CASSRTETNYGYTF | TGTGCCAGCAGCCGGACAGAAACTAACTATGGCTACACCTTC
TRBD2 | TRBJ2-3 | TRBV4-1 | many | CASSQGSGGTDTQYF | TGCGCCAGCAGCCAAGGTAGCGGGGGCACAGATACGCAGTATTTT
TRBD2 | TRBJ2-1 | TRBV28 | many | CASSLGLEVVVEQFF | TGTGCCAGCAGTTTAGGACTAGAGGTTGTAGTCGAGCAGTTCTTC
- | TRBJ1-4 | TRBV6-1 | medium-sized | CASSVFGANEKLFF | TGTGCCAGCAGTGTTTTCGGAGCAAATGAAAAACTGTTTTTT
TRBD2 | TRBJ2-1 | TRBV28 | many | CASSSRTSVYYNEQFF | TGTGCCAGCAGCTCCCGGACTAGCGTATACTACAATGAGCAGTTCTTC
TRBD2 | TRBJ2-5 | TRBV5-4 | - | CASSLSGGGETQYF | TGTGCCAGCAGCTTGTCGGGAGGTGGAGAGACCCAGTACTTC
TRBD1 | TRBJ2-5 | TRBV28 | few | CASSLSEWGTGPQETQYF | TGTGCCAGCAGTTTATCCGAGTGGGGGACAGGACCACAAGAGACCCAGTACTTC
- | TRBJ1-1 | TRBV5-5 | - | CASSQNKVAKAFF | TGTGCCAGCAGCCAGAACAAGGTCGCCAAAGCTTTCTTT
- | TRBJ2-7 | TRBV10-3 | once | CAISESGQLLEQYF | TGTGCCATCAGTGAGTCAGGACAGCTGCTGGAGCAGTACTTC
TRBD1 | TRBJ1-1 | TRBV28 | many | CASSLRTGGSTEAFF | TGTGCCAGCAGTTTAAGGACAGGGGGTAGCACTGAAGCTTTCTTT
- | TRBJ2-5 | TRBV5-1 | few | CASSLERQQFQETQYF | TGCGCCAGCAGCTTGGAGAGGCAGCAATTTCAAGAGACCCAGTACTTC
TRBD2 | TRBJ2-1 | TRBV15 | - | CATSRLAGGNEQFF | TGTGCCACCAGCAGACTAGCGGGAGGGAATGAGCAGTTCTTC
TRBD2 | TRBJ2-5 | TRBV20-1 | - | CSATSAQETQYF | TGCAGTGCCACTAGCGCACAAGAGACCCAGTACTTC
- | TRBJ2-2 | TRBV19 | many | CASSGLVRTGELFF | TGTGCCAGTAGCGGGCTGGTGAGGACCGGGGAGCTGTTTTTT
TRBD2 | TRBJ2-7 | TRBV20-1 | - | CSASLAGSDTYEQYF | TGCAGTGCTAGTCTAGCGGGAAGCGACACCTACGAGCAGTACTTC
TRBD1 | TRBJ1-4 | TRBV7-6 | - | CASSRGQAGSNEKLFF | TGTGCCAGCAGTCGCGGACAGGCGGGATCTAATGAAAAACTGTTTTTT
- | TRBJ1-2 | TRBV4-1 | many | CASSQDGARTVNYGYTF | TGCGCCAGCAGCCAAGATGGTGCGCGGACTGTAAACTATGGCTACACCTTC
TRBD2 | TRBJ2-1 | TRBV9 | many | CASSVSPSGSSYNEQFF | TGTGCCAGCAGCGTCTCCCCTAGCGGAAGCTCCTACAATGAGCAGTTCTTC
- | TRBJ2-3 | TRBV7-9 | medium-sized | CASSYEGQVDTQYF | TGTGCCAGCAGCTACGAGGGGCAGGTGGATACGCAGTATTTT
- | TRBJ2-7 | TRBV12-3/TRBV12-4 | many | CASSLQGSSYEQYF | TGTGCCAGCAGTTTACAGGGGAGTTCCTACGAGCAGTACTTC
TRBD1 | TRBJ1-1 | TRBV12-3/TRBV12-4 | many | CASSWDRAGGAEAFF | TGTGCCAGCAGTTGGGACAGGGCCGGCGGGGCTGAAGCTTTCTTT
- | TRBJ2-3 | TRBV10-3 | - | CAISESVVDTQYF | TGTGCCATCAGTGAGTCGGTGGTGGATACGCAGTATTTT
TRBD2 | TRBJ2-7 | TRBV5-6 | many | CASSFGTSYEQYF | TGTGCCAGCAGCTTTGGGACTAGCTACGAGCAGTACTTC
- | TRBJ1-1 | TRBV12-3/TRBV12-4 | many | CASSFPPQNTEAFF | TGTGCCAGCAGTTTCCCCCCACAGAACACTGAAGCTTTCTTT
- | TRBJ2-7 | TRBV12-3/TRBV12-4 | - | CASSLVVRSYEQYF | TGTGCCAGCAGTTTAGTTGTCAGGTCCTACGAGCAGTACTTC
- | TRBJ2-7 | TRBV20-1 | - | CSARDPLRGKSYEQYF | TGCAGTGCTAGAGACCCCCTTCGAGGGAAATCCTACGAGCAGTACTTC
TRBD2 | TRBJ2-7 | TRBV10-3 | many | CAISVWGGPYEQYF | TGTGCCATCAGTGTTTGGGGGGGACCCTACGAGCAGTACTTC
- | TRBJ1-1 | TRBV5-1 | many | CASSPGDGSNTEAFF | TGCGCCAGCAGCCCGGGGGACGGTAGCAACACTGAAGCTTTCTTT
- | TRBJ2-3 | TRBV18 | - | CASSRQGSQYF | TGTGCCAGCTCACGCCAGGGTTCGCAGTATTTT
- | TRBJ2-1 | TRBV20-1 | many | CSASEPGSYNEQFF | TGCAGTGCTAGCGAGCCAGGATCCTACAATGAGCAGTTCTTC